This T cell receptor beta chain is from a study of T cell clones after liver transplantation (dated by TCRdb to the late 2010s). In terms of the full investigation: The samples were obtained from ITN030ST, a randomized trial that attempted immunosuppression withdrawal within 2 years after liver transplantation. Donor-reactive T cell clones were identified using TCRbeta sequencing after a pre-transplant mixed lymphocyte reaction and were then followed in post-transplant blood. As an antigen-independent comparator for the donor-reactive sequences, third party-reactive TCRbeta sequences from pre-transplant MLRs were identified as well. Of the eight recipients, a few were HCV-positive, while the remaining recipients had been transplanted for non-autoimmune, non-viral indications. The subjects received no induction therapy and were kept on standard immunosuppression until randomization at 12-24 months post-transplant. Tolerance was defined as complete withdrawal of immunosuppression for at least one year without a rise in liver enzymes beyond twice the upper limit of normal. Blood samples were collected pre-transplant, pre-randomization before withdrawal, and post-randomization after either complete withdrawal or failed withdrawal. A cohort of 8 liver transplant recipients was studied, of whom 3 were classified as tolerant and 5 as non-tolerant. The paper as a whole reports these results and caveats: In most of the 8 subjects, regardless of tolerance or HCV status, circulating donor-reactive CD4 TCRbeta sequences dropped significantly post-transplant. The decline in donor-reactive sequences exceeded the decline in third party-reactive sequences, suggesting partial antigen-specific deletion that was unrelated to withdrawal success. The conclusions were preliminary, being limited by small, heterogeneous patient numbers and by non-standardized post-transplant time points. Because allograft tissue specimens were not available, migration of donor-reactive T cells into the graft, rather than deletion, may have occurred. Low numbers of available donor cells limited the measurable donor-reactive repertoire in two subjects. After accounting for repertoire turnover, donor-reactive detection was significantly reduced in 7 of 8 subjects for CD4 and 8 of 8 for CD8.

Trimming takes 5 bases from V and 2 bases from J, and the germline ends sit 3 bases apart. Taken from the germline V gene (reference sequence), the CDR1 and CDR2 loops are LNHDA and SQIVND. Including the terminal cysteine and phenylalanine, the CDR3 comprises 12 residues. Here the CDR3 DNA is all that survives: 36 bases in frame from base 1. This clone was observed a few times. Its antigen is currently not known. Qualities for individual bases were not recorded, and no much larger clone is one base off. Unstimulated PBMCs, after thawing, were stained for CD3, CD4 and CD8 and then FACS-sorted into CD3+CD4+ and CD3+CD8+ populations. All 8 studied subjects were randomized to immunosuppression withdrawal. The Qiagen DNeasy Blood and Tissue Kit was used for isolation of genomic DNA. High-throughput TCRbeta CDR3 sequencing of frozen genomic DNA was performed by immunoSEQ, including PCR amplification, mapping, bias correction and internal controls. The original pipeline was this. Productive rearrangements were retained, and unique TCRbeta sequences were defined by the CDR3 nucleotide sequence together with the V and J gene. A sequence counted as donor-reactive only if the sequence showed at least 5-fold expansion in CFSE-low cells compared with unstimulated pre-transplant cells and had a frequency of at least 0.01%. Minimum frequency thresholds were set for each subject based on the unstimulated sample with the lowest template count, ensuring at least 90% detection power. Jensen-Shannon divergence between the top 1000 TCRbeta sequences post- versus pre-transplant served as the measure of repertoire turnover. Two-sided Fisher's exact tests were used to test for changes in how often donor-reactive sequences were detected. TCRdb's version of the immuneACCESS table is confined to in-frame rearrangements and falls short of the full clone set. An unresolved V gene accounts for under half of the shortfall where checked; the remainder is of unknown origin. V and J calls and clone size are given by that table; D and trimming were obtained from the DNA. This sample lists around 75,000 clones; around 84% were detected once. Of the sample, 2.1% is held by the ten largest clones.

The clonotype comes from a human patient who received a liver transplant. In transplant recipients, some T cells may be of donor rather than host origin. The rearrangement combines TRBV19 with TRBJ2-2; no D gene is confidently identified. The sequenced sample was CD4+ T cells from blood, obtained about 50 months after liver transplant. The nucleotides read TGTGCCAGTAGTGTCAACACCGGGGAGCTGTTTTTT. Its amino acids are CASSVNTGELFF.